The 6 T cell receptor beta chains listed next were all sequenced from one sample in a study of OX40 agonist ivuxolimab in advanced cancers. Measured with immunoSEQ multiplex PCR; TCRdb has only the in-frame clones, and not every one. The sample gives approximately 74,000 clones, 75% to 95% of which show up once; roughly 6% is in the top ten. This sample comprised CD4+ or CD8+ T cells sorted from blood, obtained in a trial of the OX40 agonist ivuxolimab. The receptor set was obtained from an adult with an advanced solid tumor such as melanoma, head and neck, liver or kidney cancer.

The chain has TRBV15 and TRBJ1-1; 7 nucleotides line up with TRBD1. The J segment lost 3 bases and the V segment lost 0 bases, leaving 7 bases of the junction unmatched. Germline lookup yields CDR1 LNHNV and CDR2 YYDKDF (reference sequence). This CDR3 spans 16 amino acids. In nucleotides, the CDR3 is TGTGCCACCAGCAGAGAACAGGGGATTATGGACACTGAAGCTTTCTTT. Translated, it gives CATSREQGIMDTEAFF.

This chain connects TRBV6-4 to TRBJ2-1; TRBD1 or TRBD2 may be the D gene (5 bases each). This CDR3 spans 15 amino acids. The V end lost 4 bases, the J end lost 5 bases, and 15 bases lay between the germline ends. Germline lookup yields CDR1 MRHNA and CDR2 SNTAGT. CDR3 sequence: CASSVMRGSNNEQFF. CDR3 DNA: TGTGCCAGCAGTGTTATGAGGGGATCTAACAATGAGCAGTTCTTC.

V gene TRBV7-9 combines with J gene TRBJ1-4, with D possibly matching TRBD1 (6 bases). Trimming cost V 5 bases and J 7 bases, with 11 bases left between them. The CDR3 loop spans 13 amino acids. CDR1 and CDR2 (germline): SEHNR, FQNEAQ (reference sequence). CDR3 residues: CASSPDSSEKLFF. The CDR3 DNA sequence: TGTGCCAGCAGCCCGGACAGTAGTGAAAAACTGTTTTTT.

The chain combines TRBV29-1 with TRBJ2-1; the match to TRBD2 covers 7 bases. This CDR3 is built from 17 residues. The germline CDR1 and CDR2 sequences are SQVTM and ANQGSEA. V was clipped by 2 bases and J by 0 bases; unmatched bases: 10. The CDR3 sequence is CSVELASGESSYNEQFF. CDR3 DNA: TGCAGCGTTGAATTGGCTAGCGGAGAGAGCTCCTACAATGAGCAGTTCTTC.

The chain uses TRBV5-8 and TRBJ1-5, with 9 nucleotides matching TRBD1. The V and J ends lost 5 bases and 3 bases, in that order; junction bases with no gene match: 12. The CDR3 consists of 17 residues. Germline V gene data show CDR1 as SGHTS and CDR2 as YDEGEE. Here the CDR3 DNA reads TGTGCCAGCAGGAGTAACAACAGGGGGCCTTCCAATCAGCCCCAGCATTTT. This encodes CASRSNNRGPSNQPQHF.

This clone was seen only once. The chain recombines TRBV7-9 with TRBJ2-5; D unresolved. CDR3 length: 14 amino acids. V dropped 4 bases and J dropped 0 bases, with 9 bases sitting between them. The germline CDR1 and CDR2 sequences are SEHNR and FQNEAQ (reference sequence). CDR3 protein: CASSSSRYQETQYF. The CDR3 DNA reads as TGTGCCAGCAGCTCATCCCGATACCAAGAGACCCAGTACTTC.